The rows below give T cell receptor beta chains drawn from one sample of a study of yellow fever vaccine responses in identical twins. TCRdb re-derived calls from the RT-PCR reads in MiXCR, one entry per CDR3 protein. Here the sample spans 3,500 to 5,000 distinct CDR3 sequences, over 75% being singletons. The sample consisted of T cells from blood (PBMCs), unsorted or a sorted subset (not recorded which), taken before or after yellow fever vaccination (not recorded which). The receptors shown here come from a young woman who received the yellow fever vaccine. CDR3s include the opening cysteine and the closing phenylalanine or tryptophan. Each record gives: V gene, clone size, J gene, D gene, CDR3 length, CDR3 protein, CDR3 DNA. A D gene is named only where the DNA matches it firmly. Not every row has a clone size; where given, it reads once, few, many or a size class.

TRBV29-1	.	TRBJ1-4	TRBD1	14	CSVGEAGGSEKLFF	TGCAGCGTTGGAGAGGCAGGGGGAAGCGAAAAACTGTTTTTT
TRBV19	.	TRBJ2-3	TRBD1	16	CASSPWGQGPTDTQYF	TGTGCCAGTAGTCCCTGGGGACAGGGCCCCACAGATACGCAGTATTTT
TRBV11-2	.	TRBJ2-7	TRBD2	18	CASREGTSGRLSSYEQYF	TGTGCCAGCAGAGAAGGGACTAGCGGGAGGTTAAGCTCCTACGAGCAGTACTTC
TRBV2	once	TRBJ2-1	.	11	CASRVIDEQFF	TGTGCCAGCAGGGTCATCGATGAGCAGTTCTTC
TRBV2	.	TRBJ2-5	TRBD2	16	CASSEVFLAGQETQYF	TGTGCCAGCAGTGAAGTCTTTCTAGCGGGGCAAGAGACCCAGTACTTC
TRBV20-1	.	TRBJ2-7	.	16	CSARERRRVGTYEQYF	TGCAGTGCTAGAGAACGGCGGAGGGTAGGGACCTACGAGCAGTACTTC
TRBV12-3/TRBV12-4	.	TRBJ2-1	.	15	CASSFSRGPYNEQFF	TGTGCCAGCAGTTTCAGCAGGGGACCCTACAATGAGCAGTTCTTC
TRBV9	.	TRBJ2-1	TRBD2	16	CASSVAVAGGKNEQFF	TGTGCCAGCAGCGTAGCGGTAGCGGGAGGAAAGAATGAGCAGTTCTTC
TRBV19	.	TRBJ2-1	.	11	CASSRENEQFF	TGTGCCAGTAGTAGGGAGAATGAGCAGTTCTTC
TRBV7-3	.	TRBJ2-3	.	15	CASSLSQGSTDTQYF	TGTGCCAGCAGCTTAAGTCAGGGTAGCACAGATACGCAGTATTTT
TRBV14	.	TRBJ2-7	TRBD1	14	CASSQFSGGYEQYF	TGTGCCAGCAGCCAATTCTCAGGGGGATACGAGCAGTACTTC
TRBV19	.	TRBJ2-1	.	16	CASSTGTSSGNNEQFF	TGTGCCAGTAGTACCGGGACCTCATCGGGAAACAATGAGCAGTTCTTC
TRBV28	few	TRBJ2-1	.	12	CASGRLYNEQFF	TGTGCCAGCGGACGGTTATACAATGAGCAGTTCTTC
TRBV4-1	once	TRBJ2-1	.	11	CASSQANEQFF	TGCGCCAGCAGCCAGGCAAATGAGCAGTTCTTC
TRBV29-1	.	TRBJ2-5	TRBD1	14	CSVSIGQGQETQYF	TGCAGCGTCTCCATAGGACAGGGCCAAGAGACCCAGTACTTC
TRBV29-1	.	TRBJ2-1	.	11	CSVDWYNEQFF	TGCAGCGTTGATTGGTACAATGAGCAGTTCTTC
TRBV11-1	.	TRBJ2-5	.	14	CASSLVAGSETQYF	TGTGCCAGCAGCTTAGTTGCAGGGTCGGAGACCCAGTACTTC
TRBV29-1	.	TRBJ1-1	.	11	CSVDWNTEAFF	TGCAGCGTTGATTGGAACACTGAAGCTTTCTTT
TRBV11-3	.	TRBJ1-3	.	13	CASSTGQTNTIYF	TGTGCCAGCAGCACCGGACAGACAAACACCATATATTTT
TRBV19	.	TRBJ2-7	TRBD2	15	CASSPTSGSRYEQYF	TGTGCCAGTAGTCCTACTAGCGGGAGTCGGTACGAGCAGTACTTC
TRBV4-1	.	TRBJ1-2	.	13	CASSQPRNYGYTF	TGCGCCAGCAGCCAACCGCGGAACTATGGCTACACCTTC
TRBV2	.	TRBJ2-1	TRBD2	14	CASKPSGGNNEQFF	TGTGCCAGCAAACCAAGCGGGGGGAACAATGAGCAGTTCTTC
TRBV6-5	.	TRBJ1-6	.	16	CASSYSISGSNSPLHF	TGTGCCAGCAGTTACTCGATCTCAGGATCCAATTCACCCCTCCACTTT
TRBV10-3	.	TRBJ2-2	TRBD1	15	CAISPGTGGIGELFF	TGTGCCATCAGCCCCGGGACAGGGGGCATCGGGGAGCTGTTTTTT
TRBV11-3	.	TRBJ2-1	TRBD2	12	CARNSGGKEQFF	TGTGCCAGAAATAGCGGGGGGAAGGAGCAGTTCTTC
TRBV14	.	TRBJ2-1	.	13	CASSQEVNNEQFF	TGTGCCAGCAGCCAAGAGGTTAACAATGAGCAGTTCTTC
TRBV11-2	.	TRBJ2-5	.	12	CASRLLQETQYF	TGTGCCAGCAGACTCCTCCAAGAGACCCAGTACTTC
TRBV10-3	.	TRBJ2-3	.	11	CATRRTDTQYF	TGTGCCACCAGGCGCACAGATACGCAGTATTTT
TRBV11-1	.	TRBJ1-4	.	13	CASSLRGDEKLFF	TGTGCCAGCAGCTTACGAGGGGATGAAAAACTGTTTTTT
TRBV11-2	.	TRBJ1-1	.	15	CASSSGMGVSTEAFF	TGTGCCAGCAGCTCGGGGATGGGGGTTAGCACTGAAGCTTTCTTT
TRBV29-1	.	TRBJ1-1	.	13	CSVDRNRDQGAFF	TGCAGCGTCGACCGAAACAGGGATCAGGGAGCTTTCTTT
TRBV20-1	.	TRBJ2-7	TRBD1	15	CSGTNRGQVTYEQYF	TGCAGTGGCACAAATAGGGGGCAAGTTACCTACGAGCAGTACTTC